The text below deals with one T cell receptor beta chain. This sample stems from a study of blood T cell repertoires in COVID-19. The overall study: Collection of acute and convalescent COVID-19 samples took place in the United States, Italy and Spain. The cDNA or gDNA used as material had been derived from T cells, B-cell-depleted T cells, or PBMCs.

As originally analysed: Nucleated cell counts were estimated from reference gene primer amplification. The data were produced by immunoSEQ multiplex PCR, yet TCRdb's version contains in-frame clones alone and is incomplete. For V, J and clone size, that table is used; D and trimming come from the DNA. The sample lists more than 95,000 clones; 87% were seen once. CDR3 size: 17 residues. The origin of this receptor is a man over 45 with acute or convalescent COVID-19. The chain is built from TRBV21-1 and TRBJ2-4; the table calls TRBD1, which could not be checked here. TRBV21-1 is an annotated pseudogene. The sample consisted of peripheral blood. For the CDR3, the DNA is TGTGCCAGCAACTTAAGGGGGAGAAACCTAGCCAAAAACATTCAGTACTTC. Its translation is CASNLRGRNLAKNIQYF.